The entry that follows covers one T cell receptor beta chain sequence. The CDR3 totals 15 residues. CDR1 MNHEY and CDR2 SVGAGI come from the germline V gene. The V and J ends lost 2 bases and 4 bases, in that order; junction bases with no gene match: 7. As originally analysed: Estimation of nucleated cell counts was performed using reference gene primer amplification. Assay: immunoSEQ multiplex PCR; the TCRdb copy retains only in-frame clones and omits some. D and trimming come from the DNA, and the V and J calls and clone size come from that table. The table has hundreds of thousands of clones, around 87% seen once. This sample was taken from a study of blood T cell repertoires in COVID-19. Study-wide context: Some COVID-19 samples were acute and others convalescent; all came from the United States, Italy and Spain. PBMCs, B-cell-depleted T cells, or T cells were the source of the cDNA or gDNA that made up the material.

Sequencing was done on a sample of peripheral blood. The TCR originated in a man between 65 and 85 years old with acute or convalescent COVID-19. V gene TRBV6-5 combines with J gene TRBJ2-7; 8 nucleotides agree with TRBD2. CDR3 in amino acids: CASSYPRGGRYEQYF. CDR3 coding DNA: TGTGCCAGCAGTTACCCTCGCGGGGGGCGGTACGAGCAGTACTTC.